Below, 16 T cell receptor beta chains from the same sample are listed, as sequenced in a study of cytomegalovirus exposure and HLA in healthy donors. PCR amplification relied on 60 Vbeta primers (plus 13 Jbeta primers). Method: immunoSEQ multiplex PCR; TCRdb's copy keeps in-frame clones and lacks some. The sample contains 200,000 or so clones, around 75% of which appear only once. The specimen sequenced was PBMCs. The source is a woman aged 25-40 years in good health and CMV-seropositive.

This clone appeared a few times. The chain employs TRBV11-3 and TRBJ1-1; D is ambiguous. Per the germline V gene, CDR1 is SGHNT and CDR2 is YENEEA. CDR3 length equals 13 residues. The germline V and J ends were trimmed by 3 bases and 6 bases, with 11 bases remaining between them. CDR3 region: CASSFFLGAEAFF. The CDR3 region has the DNA TGTGCCAGCAGCTTCTTCTTGGGCGCTGAAGCTTTCTTT.

The J gene is TRBJ2-5, the V gene TRBV2; D call uncertain. This CDR3 is built from 13 residues. In germline, CDR1 is SNHLY, CDR2 FYNNEI. Trimming removed 8 bases from V and 2 bases from J, with 12 bases in between. The CDR3 DNA sequence: TGTGCCAGCCTTCGGGTAGCACAAGAGACCCAGTACTTC. Its translation is CASLRVAQETQYF.

This clone was observed a few times. This chain uses TRBV6-1 with TRBJ2-3, with TRBD2 matching over 8 bases. Trimming removed 8 bases from V and 1 base from J; junction bases left unmatched: 2. The CDR3 sequence is 13 residues long. CDR1 is MNHNS and CDR2 is SASEGT in the germline V gene. CDR3 coding DNA: TGTGCCAGCGGGACTAGACGCACAGATACGCAGTATTTT. Translating gives CASGTRRTDTQYF.

This clone was counted between two and nine times. The chain uses TRBV6-6 and TRBJ1-4; 10 bases line up with TRBD1. The CDR3 sequence is 15 residues long. Germline values: CDR1 MNHNY, CDR2 SVGAGI (reference sequence). Losses at the gene ends were 6 bases for V and 6 bases for J; bases not matched to a gene: 7. CDR3 loop: CASRERTGGDEKLFF. Written as DNA, the CDR3 is TGTGCCAGCAGGGAGCGGACAGGGGGGGATGAAAAACTGTTTTTT.

The CDR3 region is CASSAEREGVTQYF. The CDR3 coding sequence is TGTGCCAGCAGCGCCGAGCGGGAGGGCGTTACGCAGTATTTT. The gene calls are TRBV9 and TRBJ2-3, with 10 bases identical to TRBD2. The V gene end was trimmed by 3 bases and the J gene end by 8 bases; junction bases not matched to a gene: 6. This CDR3 has 14 amino acids. Germline V lookup: CDR1 SGDLS, CDR2 YYNGEE.

This clone was picked up one time. The gene calls are TRBV27 and TRBJ1-5; TRBD1 matches 9 bases. J lost 7 bases, V lost 6 bases, and 7 bases had no gene match. Germline V lookup: CDR1 MNHEY, CDR2 SMNVEV (reference sequence). The CDR3 is made up of 14 amino acids. CDR3 protein: CASRLGQGRQPQHF. CDR3 coding DNA: TGTGCCAGCAGATTGGGACAGGGTAGGCAGCCCCAGCATTTT.

The chain employs TRBV4-3 and TRBJ1-1; D call uncertain. Germline V gene lookup returns CDR1 LGHNA and CDR2 YSLEER. Trimming cost V 0 bases and J 6 bases, with 8 bases left between them. The CDR3 totals 13 residues. The CDR3: CASSQDRRAEAFF. The CDR3 nucleotides are TGCGCCAGCAGCCAAGATCGACGGGCTGAAGCTTTCTTT.

The chain links TRBV7-9 to TRBJ1-6; 8 bases align to TRBD1. The CDR3 contains 15 residues. Germline CDR1 reads SEHNR; CDR2 reads FQNEAQ (reference sequence). The trim removed 5 bases at V and 6 bases at J, leaving 6 bases unmatched. The CDR3 nucleotides read TGTGCCAGCAGCGCCCGGGACAGGATTAATTCACCCCTCCACTTT. Translated, it gives CASSARDRINSPLHF.

V and J are TRBV6-5 and TRBJ2-7, with 10 bases fitting TRBD1. The CDR3 is 13 residues long. Germline CDR1 and CDR2: MNHEY and SVGAGI. The V gene end was trimmed by 6 bases and the J gene end by 3 bases; junction bases not matched to a gene: 2. CDR3 in amino acids: CASRRDRGYEQYF. Written as DNA, the CDR3 is TGTGCCAGCAGAAGGGACAGGGGCTACGAGCAGTACTTC.

The chain recombines TRBV27 with TRBJ1-2; possibly TRBD1 for D (6 bases). V lost 4 bases, J lost 8 bases, and 17 bases lay in between. Germline V gives CDR1 MNHEY, CDR2 SMNVEV (reference sequence). This CDR3 region has 14 residues. In DNA, the CDR3 is TGTGCCAGCAGTTGGGCACAGGGCGTGGGAGGCTACACCTTC. Encoded protein: CASSWAQGVGGYTF.

This rearrangement joins TRBV21-1 to TRBJ2-7; the DNA was not compared with TRBD2, the D call given in the table. TRBV21-1 represents a pseudogene. The length of the CDR3 is 16 residues. CDR3: CASSNGGRGPTYEQYF. The DNA of the CDR3 is TGTGCCAGCAGCAACGGTGGGCGGGGACCGACCTACGAGCAGTACTTC.

About this clone: At one boundary the junction diverges from the germline segment, which might be a read error. V and J are TRBV11-2 and TRBJ1-6, with 7 bases that match TRBD1. From germline, CDR1 is SGHAT and CDR2 FQNNGV. This CDR3 comprises 15 residues. The CDR3 DNA sequence: TGTGCCAGCAGCTTAACAGGGGTTCATAATTCACCCTTCCACTTT. It yields the protein CASSLTGVHNSPFHF.

This chain's CDR3 is CATSRAGTGGFYGYTF. The CDR3 bases are TGTGCCACCAGCAGAGCCGGGACAGGGGGCTTCTATGGCTACACCTTC. V usage is TRBV15 and J usage is TRBJ1-2; 12 nucleotides align to TRBD1. Unmatched junction bases numbered 4, after V lost 1 base and J lost 4 bases. Germline lookup yields CDR1 LNHNV and CDR2 YYDKDF (reference sequence). There are 16 residues in the CDR3. Full variable domain (rest looked up from reference TRBV15 and TRBJ1-2): DAMVIQNPRYQVTQFGKPVTLSCSQTLNHNVMYWYQQKSSQAPKLLFHYYDKDFNNEADTPDNFQSRRPNTSFCFLDIRSPGLGDTAMYLCATSRAGTGGFYGYTFGSGTRLTVV.

This clone was observed a single time. The gene calls are TRBV13 and TRBJ2-3; 7 nucleotides align to TRBD2. The CDR3 totals 15 residues. The junction had 4 bases not matched to a gene; V was cut back by 1 base and J by 3 bases. CDR1 and CDR2 from the germline V gene are PRHDT and FYEKMQ (reference sequence). The CDR3 loop reads CASSLVRERTDTQYF. The DNA for the CDR3 is TGTGCCAGCAGCTTAGTGCGGGAGCGTACAGATACGCAGTATTTT. The whole variable domain, filled in from reference TRBV13 and TRBJ2-3, reads AAGVIQSPRHLIKEKRETATLKCYPIPRHDTVYWYQQGPGQDPQFLISFYEKMQSDKGSIPDRFSAQQFSDYHSELNMSSLELGDSALYFCASSLVRERTDTQYFGPGTRLTVL.

The chain has TRBV18 and TRBJ2-7; the D gene is possibly TRBD2 (5 bases). CDR3 length: 14 residues. The germline gives CDR1 KGHSH, CDR2 LQKENI. Trimming removed 4 bases from V and 2 bases from J, with 12 bases in between. In nucleotides, the CDR3 is TGTGCCAGCTCACTCTCCCGGGAACCCTACGAGCAGTACTTC. As protein: CASSLSREPYEQYF.

This sequence joins TRBV7-9 and TRBJ2-7, with D perhaps TRBD2 (6 bases). The germline V gene encodes CDR1 SEHNR and CDR2 FQNEAQ (reference sequence). This CDR3 spans 15 amino acids. Trimming removed 0 bases from V and 7 bases from J, with 16 bases in between. The CDR3 DNA reads as TGTGCCAGCAGCTTAGCCCCTAGCGTCTCGGAGGAGCAGTACTTC. Encoded protein: CASSLAPSVSEEQYF.